These 28 T cell receptor beta chains were sequenced from one sample in a study of long-term antiretroviral therapy in people with HIV. Researchers ran immunoSEQ v3.0 at survey level. Measured with immunoSEQ multiplex PCR; TCRdb has only the in-frame clones, and not every one. The sample lists 26,000 or so clones, 93% occurring once. The source was unsorted PBMCs, collected 6.2 years after starting antiretroviral therapy. These receptors all stem from a man aged 40-50 years with HIV.

V and J are TRBV28 and TRBJ2-7, with 9 bases lining up with TRBD2. This CDR3 is built from 16 residues. Per germline, CDR1 MDHEN and CDR2 SYDVKM. V shed 6 bases, J shed 1 base, and the junction held 10 bases outside the gene matches. The CDR3 here is CASRPMTSGASYEQYF. The CDR3 region has the DNA TGTGCCAGCAGACCAATGACTAGCGGCGCATCCTACGAGCAGTACTTC.

In nucleotides, the CDR3 is TGTGCCAGCAGTACCCCCCCAGGGGTAATTTACATGGATACGCAGTATTTT. As protein: CASSTPPGVIYMDTQYF. The gene calls are TRBV6-4 and TRBJ2-3, with D tentatively TRBD1 (6 bases). In germline, CDR1 is MRHNA, CDR2 SNTAGT. Trimming took 5 bases from V and 6 from J, leaving 24 bases between them. The CDR3 sequence is 17 residues long.

This clone has just one count. The rearrangement joins TRBV19 to TRBJ1-1; D possibly corresponds to TRBD1 (5 bases). Germline CDR1 LNHDA, CDR2 SQIVND (reference sequence). This CDR3 contains 14 residues. Trimming shortened V by 3 bases and J by 8 bases, and 16 bases separated the two germline ends. CDR3 protein: CASSISVEGLEAFF. CDR3 bases: TGTGCCAGTAGTATCTCGGTGGAGGGACTCGAAGCTTTCTTT.

The V gene is TRBV30, the J gene TRBJ1-1; tentative D call: TRBD1 (6 bases). The ends were cut back, 0 bases at V and 11 bases at J, with 19 bases in the middle. The CDR3 is 14 amino acids. Germline values: CDR1 GTSNPN, CDR2 SVGIG (reference sequence). The CDR3: CAWSVQGGGIGAFF. The CDR3, as DNA: TGTGCCTGGAGTGTACAGGGTGGGGGTATTGGGGCTTTCTTT.

V usage is TRBV5-1 and J usage is TRBJ1-5; D unclear. Germline CDR1 is SGHRS and CDR2 is YFSETQ. V dropped 4 bases and J dropped 2 bases, with 10 bases sitting between them. The CDR3 has 14 residues. The CDR3 DNA reads as TGCGCCAGCAGCCCTAGTTGGGGCAATCAGCCCCAGCATTTT. Protein product: CASSPSWGNQPQHF.

The chain recombines TRBV6-5 with TRBJ2-7; 10 bases are a match to TRBD2. The CDR3 loop spans 13 amino acids. Germline V gene lookup returns CDR1 MNHEY and CDR2 SVGAGI. Trimming removed 8 bases from V and 3 bases from J; junction bases left unmatched: 4. In nucleotides, the CDR3 is TGTGCCAGCCTTGCTAGCGGGAGCTACGAGCAGTACTTC. Residues: CASLASGSYEQYF.

The chain uses TRBV5-1 and TRBJ1-6; the D gene is possibly TRBD1 (6 bases). The CDR3 is 15 amino acids. The V and J ends lost 3 bases and 10 bases respectively, with 17 bases between them. Germline CDR1 reads SGHRS; CDR2 reads YFSETQ. CDR3 DNA sequence: TGCGCCAGCAGCTCGGGGGGATACAGGGACTCACCCCTCCACTTT. This translates into CASSSGGYRDSPLHF.

The chain is built from TRBV27 and TRBJ2-5; D remains unclear. CDR3 length: 13 residues. The V gene lost 1 base and the J gene lost 6 bases, with 9 bases spanning the gap. In germline, CDR1 is MNHEY, CDR2 SMNVEV (reference sequence). CDR3 coding DNA: TGTGCCAGCAGTTTATTGCCCCTTCAGACCCAGTACTTC. Its protein product is CASSLLPLQTQYF.

The V call is TRBV5-1, the J call TRBJ2-2; D possibly corresponds to TRBD2 (6 bases). This CDR3 comprises 15 residues. The germline V gene has CDR1 SGHRS and CDR2 YFSETQ. V was pared by 4 bases and J by 3 bases, with 13 bases between. The CDR3 loop is CASSPEGGYTGELFF. The CDR3 DNA follows: TGCGCCAGCAGCCCGGAGGGCGGCTACACCGGGGAGCTGTTTTTT. Drawing the rest from reference TRBV5-1 and TRBJ2-2, the complete variable domain is KAGVTQTPRYLIKTRGQQVTLSCSPISGHRSVSWYQQTPGQGLQFLFEYFSETQRNKGNFPGRFSGRQFSNSRSEMNVSTLELGDSALYLCASSPEGGYTGELFFGEGSRLTVL.

The chain is built from TRBV10-2 and TRBJ2-7, with 12 bases aligning to TRBD2. J lost 3 bases, V lost 4 bases, and 1 base had no gene match. Germline lookup yields CDR1 WSHSY and CDR2 SAAADI. The CDR3 extends over 14 amino acids. CDR3 in amino acids: CASSGGLAGYEQYF. The CDR3 DNA follows: TGCGCCAGCAGTGGGGGACTAGCGGGCTACGAGCAGTACTTC.

This chain joins TRBV23-1 and TRBJ1-2; TRBD1 is a possible D gene (6 bases). TRBV23-1 is an ORF for which the function is uncertain. Between the trimmed V and J ends, which lost 7 bases and 8 bases, there was a span of 17 bases. The CDR3 length is 13 residues. The CDR3: CASTLRAGDGYTF. The CDR3 bases are TGCGCCAGCACGCTGCGGGCAGGGGACGGCTACACCTTC.

This sequence joins TRBV19 and TRBJ1-5; D ambiguous. CDR3 length: 14 amino acids. V gave up 1 base and J gave up 5 bases, with 9 bases separating them. Looked up from germline, CDR1 is LNHDA and CDR2 is SQIVND (reference sequence). In DNA, the CDR3 is TGTGCCAGTAGTATAGGGTGGGAGGATCAGCCCCAGCATTTT. This translates into CASSIGWEDQPQHF.

This chain joins TRBV11-2 and TRBJ2-3, with a weak D call TRBD2 (7 bases). Trimming stripped 3 bases from V and 4 bases from J, with 17 bases between. CDR1 and CDR2 (germline): SGHAT, FQNNGV. This CDR3 has 16 residues. CDR3 region: CASSFGGAIYADTQYF. The CDR3 bases are TGTGCCAGCAGCTTTGGGGGGGCCATTTACGCAGATACGCAGTATTTT.

This sequence joins TRBV6-1 and TRBJ2-1; 7 nucleotides match TRBD2. The germline V gene encodes CDR1 MNHNS and CDR2 SASEGT. There are 15 residues in the CDR3. Trimming at V came to 4 bases and at J to 9 bases, leaving 12 bases not matched to a gene. The CDR3 DNA reads as TGTGCCAGCAGTGCCGGACCCTCGGCTAGCGGTGAGCAGTTCTTC. It specifies CASSAGPSASGEQFF.

The chain employs TRBV13 and TRBJ2-6; D unclear. In germline, CDR1 is PRHDT, CDR2 FYEKMQ (reference sequence). The CDR3 is 12 amino acids. The V end was cut by 5 bases, the J end by 6 bases, with 5 bases between. CDR3 nucleotide sequence: TGTGCCAGCAGCGCGGCGGCCAACGTCCTGACTTTC. Protein sequence: CASSAAANVLTF.

V gene TRBV7-2 combines with J gene TRBJ2-7; a weak D match, TRBD2 (6 bases). V was clipped by 4 bases and J by 0 bases, with 16 bases between them. The V gene's germline CDR1 is SGHTA and CDR2 FQGNSA. The CDR3 is 16 residues long. The CDR3 here is CASSSGVRQSSYEQYF. DNA of the CDR3: TGTGCCAGCAGCTCGGGGGTCCGACAGAGCTCCTACGAGCAGTACTTC.

This clone was counted between two and nine times. V gene TRBV10-3 combines with J gene TRBJ1-6; 7 bases agree with TRBD1. Germline values: CDR1 ENHRY, CDR2 SYGVKD. V lost 6 bases to trimming and J lost 7 bases; unmatched junction nucleotides: 3. The CDR3 has 13 amino acids. The CDR3 region is CAISTGENSPLHF. The CDR3 bases are TGTGCCATCAGCACAGGGGAAAATTCACCCCTCCACTTT.

The chain has TRBV27 and TRBJ1-5; possible D gene TRBD1, 6 bases. CDR3 length: 16 residues. Germline assignment: CDR1 MNHEY and CDR2 SMNVEV (reference sequence). Trimming took 3 bases from V and 3 from J, leaving 15 bases between them. This CDR3 reads CASSFVSDRNNQPQHF. CDR3 sequence (DNA): TGTGCCAGCAGTTTCGTTTCGGACAGAAACAATCAGCCCCAGCATTTT.

The rearrangement uses TRBV7-3 and TRBJ2-7; weak D call: TRBD2 (6 bases). There are 13 residues in the CDR3. V lost 3 bases and J 5 bases, leaving 11 bases between the germline ends. CDR1 SGHTA and CDR2 FQGTGA come from the germline V gene. The CDR3 bases are TGTGCCAGCAGCTTGGTGGCGGGGAACGAGCAGTACTTC. The encoded protein is CASSLVAGNEQYF.

CDR3 DNA sequence: TGTGCCAGCAGTCGCTCTGGAGGCGAGCAGTACTTC. It specifies CASSRSGGEQYF. The chain joins TRBV2 to TRBJ2-7; TRBD2 is a possible D gene (5 bases). The germline V and J ends were trimmed by 5 bases and 6 bases, with 11 bases remaining between them. Germline V gene sequence: CDR1 SNHLY, CDR2 FYNNEI. The CDR3 has 12 amino acids.

V usage is TRBV6-6 and J usage is TRBJ2-2; D is unclear. This CDR3 comprises 14 residues. Germline V gene sequence: CDR1 MNHNY, CDR2 SVGAGI (reference sequence). Trimming pared 0 bases from V and 10 bases from J, leaving 12 bases between. This CDR3 reads CASSYSTASVELFF. The CDR3 region has the DNA TGTGCCAGCAGTTACTCGACGGCCTCCGTGGAGCTGTTTTTT.

J is TRBJ2-7 and V is TRBV11-2, with 10 bases identical to TRBD2. V was pared by 4 bases and J by 6 bases, with 12 bases of the junction left unmatched. The CDR3 has 16 residues. The germline V gene has CDR1 SGHAT and CDR2 FQNNGV. For the CDR3, the DNA is TGTGCCAGCAGCTCCCGCCTAGCGGGGGCGGGGTCCGAGCAGTACTTC. Its translation: CASSSRLAGAGSEQYF.

The CDR3 spells CASSMKSAGANVLTF. CDR3 nucleotides: TGTGCCAGTAGTATGAAGTCGGCCGGGGCCAACGTCCTGACTTTC. The V call is TRBV19, the J call TRBJ2-6; D is undetermined. The CDR3 length is 15 residues. Germline assignment: CDR1 LNHDA and CDR2 SQIVND (reference sequence). Trimming left V 3 bases short and J 4 bases short, with 10 bases between.

The chain employs TRBV7-2 and TRBJ2-3; the match to TRBD2 covers 13 bases. This CDR3 contains 16 residues. V lost 4 bases to trimming and J lost 5 bases; unmatched junction nucleotides: 6. Germline V gives CDR1 SGHTA, CDR2 FQGNSA. CDR3 coding DNA: TGTGCCAGCAGCTCGACTAGCGGGGGGTATGGAGATACGCAGTATTTT. This encodes CASSSTSGGYGDTQYF.

This clone was counted once. The rearrangement uses TRBV15 and TRBJ2-2, with 7 bases fitting TRBD2. V shed 0 bases, J shed 6 bases, and the junction held 7 bases outside the gene matches. The CDR3 runs 16 residues. CDR1 is LNHNV, CDR2 YYDKDF, per germline (reference sequence). The DNA for the CDR3 is TGTGCCACCAGCAGAGATCGGGCGGGAGCTTCCGGGGAGCTGTTTTTT. As protein: CATSRDRAGASGELFF.

The chain combines TRBV7-2 with TRBJ2-3; 13 positions agree with TRBD2. With V trimmed by 5 bases and J by 4 bases, 6 bases remained unmatched. The CDR3 has 16 amino acids. Germline V lookup: CDR1 SGHTA, CDR2 FQGNSA. The CDR3 sequence: CASSITLAGGADTQYF. The CDR3 DNA reads TGTGCCAGCAGCATTACACTAGCGGGAGGGGCAGATACGCAGTATTTT.

The CDR3 DNA follows: TGTGCCAGCAGTGCGATAGCGGGAAGCACAGATACGCAGTATTTT. As protein: CASSAIAGSTDTQYF. The rearrangement uses TRBV25-1 and TRBJ2-3; 8 bases are shared with TRBD2. The ends lost 4 bases at V and 0 bases at J; junction bases unmatched: 3. The CDR3 length is 15 residues. Per the germline V gene, CDR1 is MGHDK and CDR2 is SYGVNS.

The chain is built from TRBV6-5 and TRBJ2-3; D gene unclear. Germline CDR1 is MNHEY and CDR2 is SVGAGI. Trimming cost V 0 bases and J 0 bases, with 7 bases left between them. This CDR3 comprises 15 residues. The CDR3 is CASSYSELSTDTQYF. The DNA of the CDR3 is TGTGCCAGCAGTTACTCAGAACTTAGCACAGATACGCAGTATTTT.